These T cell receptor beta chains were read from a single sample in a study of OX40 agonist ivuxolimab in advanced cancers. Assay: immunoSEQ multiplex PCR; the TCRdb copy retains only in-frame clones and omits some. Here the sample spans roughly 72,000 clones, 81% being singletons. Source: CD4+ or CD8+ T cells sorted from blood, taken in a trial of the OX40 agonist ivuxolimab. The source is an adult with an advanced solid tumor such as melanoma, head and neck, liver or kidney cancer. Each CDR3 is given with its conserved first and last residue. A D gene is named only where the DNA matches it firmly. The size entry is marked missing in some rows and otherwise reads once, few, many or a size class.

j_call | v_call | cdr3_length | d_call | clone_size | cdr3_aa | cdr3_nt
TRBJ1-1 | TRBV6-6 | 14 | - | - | CASRGEIGTSEAFF | TGTGCCAGCCGGGGGGAGATCGGGACGTCTGAAGCTTTCTTT
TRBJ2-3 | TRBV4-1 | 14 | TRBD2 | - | CASSRSGTTDTQYF | TGCGCCAGCAGTCGTAGCGGGACCACAGATACGCAGTATTTT
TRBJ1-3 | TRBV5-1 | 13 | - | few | CASSLGRGNTIYF | TGCGCCAGCAGCTTGGGACGAGGAAACACCATATATTTT
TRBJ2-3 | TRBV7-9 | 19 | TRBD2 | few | CASSSPPFGAGGPTDTQYF | TGTGCCAGCAGCTCCCCCCCTTTTGGAGCGGGAGGGCCGACAGATACGCAGTATTTT
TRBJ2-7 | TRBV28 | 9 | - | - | CASIYEQYF | TGTGCCAGCATATACGAGCAGTACTTC
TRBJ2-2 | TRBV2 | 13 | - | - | CASSGPRAGELFF | TGTGCCAGCAGTGGTCCCAGGGCCGGGGAGCTGTTTTTT
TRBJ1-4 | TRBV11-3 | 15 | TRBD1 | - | CASSLRGQVNEKLFF | TGTGCCAGCAGCTTGCGCGGACAGGTCAATGAAAAACTGTTTTTT
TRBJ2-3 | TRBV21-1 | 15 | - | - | CASTVAGESTDTQYF | TGTGCCAGCACGGTAGCGGGAGAGTCCACAGATACGCAGTATTTT
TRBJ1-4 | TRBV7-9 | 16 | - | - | CASTPGGAATNEKLFF | TGTGCCAGCACCCCCGGGGGGGCCGCAACTAATGAAAAACTGTTTTTT
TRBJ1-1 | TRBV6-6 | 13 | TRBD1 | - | CASSRTGQTEAFF | TGTGCCAGCAGCAGGACAGGCCAGACTGAAGCTTTCTTT
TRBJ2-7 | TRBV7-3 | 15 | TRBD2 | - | CASSLIGGSPDEQYF | TGTGCCAGCAGCTTAATCGGCGGGAGTCCCGACGAGCAGTACTTC
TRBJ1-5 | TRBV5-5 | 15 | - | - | CASSPGANGNQPQHF | TGTGCCAGCAGCCCCGGAGCAAACGGCAATCAGCCCCAGCATTTT
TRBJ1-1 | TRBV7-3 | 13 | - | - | CASSVDSNTEAFF | TGTGCCAGCAGCGTGGACAGCAACACTGAAGCTTTCTTT